This T cell receptor beta chain was documented in a study of identical twins. Regarding the study as a whole: Alpha sequences that were out-of-frame and twin-shared showed an excess of low generation probability.

A note on this clonotype: What it recognizes is unknown.

Germline V lookup: CDR1 LGHDT, CDR2 YNNKEL (reference sequence). V was clipped by 5 bases and J by 6 bases; unmatched bases: 9. CDR3 length: 16 amino acids. One entry per CDR3 protein results from TCRdb running MiXCR on the 5' RACE reads. Of hundreds of thousands of distinct CDR3 sequences in the sample, roughly 8.6% were seen once. A further study also used this sample, focusing on yellow fever vaccine responses in identical twins.

The sample comprised memory (CD45RO+) T cells sorted from blood. The receptor was isolated from a woman between 18 and 29 years old in good health. V usage is TRBV3-1 and J usage is TRBJ2-2; 10 bases are shared with TRBD1. The chain's CDR3 is CASSSTGTGESGELFF. In DNA, the CDR3 is TGTGCCAGCAGCTCTACGGGGACAGGGGAGTCCGGGGAGCTGTTTTTT. Together with reference TRBV3-1 and TRBJ2-2, the CDR3 gives the full variable domain: DTAVSQTPKYLVTQMGNDKSIKCEQNLGHDTMYWYKQDSKKFLKIMFSYNNKELIINETVPNRFSPKSPDKAHLNLHINSLELGDSAVYFCASSSTGTGESGELFFGEGSRLTVL.